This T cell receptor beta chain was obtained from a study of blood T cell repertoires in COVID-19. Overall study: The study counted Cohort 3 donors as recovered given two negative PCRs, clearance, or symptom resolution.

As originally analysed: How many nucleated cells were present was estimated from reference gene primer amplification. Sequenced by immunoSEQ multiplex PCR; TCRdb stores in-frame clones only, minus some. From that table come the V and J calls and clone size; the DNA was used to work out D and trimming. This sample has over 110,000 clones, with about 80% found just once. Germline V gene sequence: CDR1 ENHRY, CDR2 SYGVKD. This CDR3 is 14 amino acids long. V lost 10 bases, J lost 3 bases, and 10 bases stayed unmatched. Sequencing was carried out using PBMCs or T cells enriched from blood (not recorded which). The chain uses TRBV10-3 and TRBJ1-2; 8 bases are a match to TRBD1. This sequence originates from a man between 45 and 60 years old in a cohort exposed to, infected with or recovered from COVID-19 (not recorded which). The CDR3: CATVGQGLDYGYTF. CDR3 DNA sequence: TGTGCCACCGTCGGACAGGGCCTGGACTATGGCTACACCTTC.